These 23 T cell receptor beta chains came from one sample sequenced in a study of T cell responses to AZD1222 COVID-19 vaccine. TCRdb's copy holds only in-frame clones and misses some; the assay was immunoSEQ multiplex PCR. The table shows under 80,000 clones, with around nine tenths occurring only once. The specimen was peripheral blood, collected 28 days after the second AZD1222 dose. The receptors here all came from an adult who received the AZD1222 COVID-19 vaccine.

The chain links TRBV28 to TRBJ2-2; no clear D gene. The CDR3 extends over 15 amino acids. Per germline, CDR1 MDHEN and CDR2 SYDVKM. Trimming removed 5 bases from V and 2 bases from J, with 12 bases in between. DNA for the CDR3: TGTGCCAGCAGTCCTCTCGGAGTTAACACCGGGGAGCTGTTTTTT. Translation gives CASSPLGVNTGELFF.

The gene calls are TRBV6-5 and TRBJ1-2; no firm D call. The V end was cut by 5 bases, the J end by 1 base, with 14 bases between. This CDR3 region has 15 residues. Germline loops: CDR1 MNHEY, CDR2 SVGAGI. The CDR3 DNA reads as TGTGCCAGCAGTCCACCTCAAGACCGTAACTATGGCTACACCTTC. The encoded protein is CASSPPQDRNYGYTF.

V usage is TRBV6-4 and J usage is TRBJ2-1; no definite D call. The CDR3 has 13 amino acids. Per the germline V gene, CDR1 is MRHNA and CDR2 is SNTAGT. The V gene lost 4 bases and the J gene lost 6 bases, with 10 bases spanning the gap. CDR3 coding DNA: TGTGCCAGCAGTGTAGAGGTGCGCAATGAGCAGTTCTTC. Its translation is CASSVEVRNEQFF.

V usage is TRBV25-1 and J usage is TRBJ1-1; TRBD1 aligns across 7 bases. J gave up 3 bases and V 6 bases, and 10 bases lay outside the gene matches. The CDR3 consists of 15 residues. Germline V lookup: CDR1 MGHDK, CDR2 SYGVNS. CDR3 DNA: TGTGCCAGCAGGAGAACAGGGGCGTTAGACACTGAAGCTTTCTTT. Protein product: CASRRTGALDTEAFF.

This sequence joins TRBV4-1 and TRBJ1-4, with D possibly TRBD1 on 5 matching bases. Trimming cost V 0 bases and J 5 bases, with 13 bases left between them. Germline V gives CDR1 MGHRA, CDR2 YSYEKL. This CDR3 comprises 16 residues. This CDR3 reads CASSQERGGENEKLFF. As DNA, the CDR3 is TGCGCCAGCAGCCAAGAACGTGGGGGGGAGAATGAAAAACTGTTTTTT.

This clone was observed a few times. The chain links TRBV19 to TRBJ2-7; TRBD1 aligns across 9 bases. V gave up 9 bases and J gave up 5 bases; unmatched junction bases: 14. Per germline, CDR1 LNHDA and CDR2 SQIVND (reference sequence). The CDR3 extends over 15 amino acids. CDR3 sequence: CASSRETGGSHEQYF. The CDR3 DNA follows: TGTGCCAGCAGCCGTGAGACAGGGGGATCCCACGAGCAGTACTTC.

The rearrangement links TRBV9 to TRBJ2-1; D ambiguous. Trimming removed 0 bases from V and 10 bases from J, with 5 bases in between. This CDR3 has 11 amino acids. The germline V gene has CDR1 SGDLS and CDR2 YYNGEE. CDR3 nucleotide sequence: TGTGCCAGCAGCGTAGAACGGGAGCAGTTCTTC. It codes for CASSVEREQFF.

The V gene is TRBV5-6, the J gene TRBJ1-2, with 11 nucleotides matching TRBD1. After removal of 2 bases from V and 7 bases from J, the junction contained 7 bases not matched to a gene. Germline-derived CDR1 and CDR2 are SGHDT and YYEEEE. CDR3 length: 15 amino acids. This CDR3 reads CASSFGTGGLFGYTF. CDR3 coding DNA: TGTGCCAGCAGCTTCGGGACAGGGGGGCTCTTTGGCTACACCTTC.

This clone was detected a few times. Here the CDR3 reads CASSFTADNEQFF. The CDR3 coding sequence is TGTGCCAGCAGCTTTACAGCTGACAATGAGCAGTTCTTC. This chain joins TRBV5-4 and TRBJ2-1; no definite D call. V lost 2 bases and J 5 bases, leaving 8 bases between the germline ends. The CDR3 is made up of 13 amino acids. The germline V gene encodes CDR1 SGHNT and CDR2 YYREEE (reference sequence).

In this sample, this clone turned up a few times. The CDR3 here is CASSPGTGRGENYGYTF. CDR3 sequence (DNA): TGTGCCAGCAGCCCCGGGACAGGGCGTGGTGAGAACTATGGCTACACCTTC. This chain joins TRBV7-2 and TRBJ1-2; 9 nucleotides agree with TRBD1. Per the germline V gene, CDR1 is SGHTA and CDR2 is FQGNSA. The V gene end was trimmed by 5 bases and the J gene end by 2 bases; junction bases not matched to a gene: 12. The CDR3 contains 17 residues.

The chain carries TRBV30 and TRBJ2-7, with 13 bases lining up with TRBD2. The germline V gene has CDR1 GTSNPN and CDR2 SVGIG (reference sequence). Trimming cost V 1 base and J 0 bases; bases outside gene matches: 12. CDR3 size: 19 residues. CDR3 in amino acids: CAWSGLRTSGSSSSYEQYF. CDR3 coding DNA: TGTGCCTGGAGTGGGCTCCGGACTAGCGGGAGCTCGAGCTCCTACGAGCAGTACTTC. The full variable domain, completed using reference TRBV30 and TRBJ2-7, is SQTIHQWPATLVQPVGSPLSLECTVEGTSNPNLYWYRQAAGRGLQLLFYSVGIGQISSEVPQNLSASRPQDRQFILSSKKLLLSDSGFYLCAWSGLRTSGSSSSYEQYFGPGTRLTVT.

This chain links TRBV4-3 with TRBJ2-1, with 10 bases aligning to TRBD2. The CDR3 extends over 16 amino acids. Germline V CDR1 and CDR2: LGHNA, YSLEER. V gave up 7 bases and J gave up 7 bases; unmatched junction bases: 13. This chain's CDR3 is CASTSAGGPGLNEQFF. The CDR3 coding sequence is TGCGCCAGCACCTCAGCGGGAGGGCCGGGTCTTAATGAGCAGTTCTTC.

CDR3 amino acids: CASSMQHTSSYQPQHF. DNA of the CDR3: TGTGCCAGTAGTATGCAACACACTTCAAGTTATCAGCCCCAGCATTTT. The genes are TRBV19 and TRBJ1-5; D gene uncertain. V gave up 3 bases and J gave up 5 bases, with 17 bases separating them. This CDR3 is 16 amino acids long. From germline, CDR1 is LNHDA and CDR2 SQIVND (reference sequence).

This clone was found once. This sequence joins TRBV18 and TRBJ1-4; TRBD1 might be the D (6 bases). The CDR3 is 16 residues long. V was clipped by 0 bases and J by 5 bases, with 13 bases between them. Per the germline V gene, CDR1 is KGHSH and CDR2 is LQKENI. CDR3 coding DNA: TGTGCCAGCTCACCACCGGGGGGGCTGGGGAATGAAAAACTGTTTTTT. Translation gives CASSPPGGLGNEKLFF.

Here the CDR3 reads CAWSGGTVTYEQYF. The CDR3 nucleotides read TGTGCCTGGAGTGGGGGGACAGTCACCTACGAGCAGTACTTC. The genes are TRBV30 and TRBJ2-7, with 7 bases aligning to TRBD1. V was clipped by 1 base and J by 2 bases; unmatched bases: 5. The germline V gene has CDR1 GTSNPN and CDR2 SVGIG (reference sequence). The CDR3 is made up of 14 amino acids. Supplemented by reference TRBV30 and TRBJ2-7, the full variable domain reads SQTIHQWPATLVQPVGSPLSLECTVEGTSNPNLYWYRQAAGRGLQLLFYSVGIGQISSEVPQNLSASRPQDRQFILSSKKLLLSDSGFYLCAWSGGTVTYEQYFGPGTRLTVT.

The chain combines TRBV6-5 with TRBJ1-6; D may be TRBD1 (5 bases). V was clipped by 1 base and J by 10 bases, with 11 bases between them. The CDR3 consists of 14 residues. Germline CDR1 is MNHEY and CDR2 is SVGAGI. The CDR3 protein is CASSYLQGKSPLHF. The DNA of the CDR3 is TGTGCCAGCAGTTACTTGCAGGGAAAATCACCCCTCCACTTT.

This chain connects TRBV6-5 to TRBJ1-1; possible D gene TRBD1, 5 bases. This CDR3 comprises 15 residues. V was cut by 1 base and J by 5 bases, with 14 bases left in between. Germline values: CDR1 MNHEY, CDR2 SVGAGI. The CDR3 DNA sequence: TGTGCCAGCAGTTACTGGGGCACCGAAGGGACTGAAGCTTTCTTT. This encodes CASSYWGTEGTEAFF.

The chain uses TRBV19 and TRBJ2-5; D perhaps matches TRBD2 (6 bases). The CDR3 extends over 14 amino acids. CDR1 is LNHDA, CDR2 SQIVND, per germline (reference sequence). The ends were cut back, 6 bases at V and 4 bases at J, with 15 bases in the middle. CDR3 sequence (DNA): TGTGCCAGTAGGTCGGAGAAACTAGCAGAGACCCAGTACTTC. Its protein is CASRSEKLAETQYF.

CDR3 sequence: CASSQDGEGSPLHF. CDR3 bases: TGCGCCAGCAGCCAAGATGGGGAGGGTTCACCCCTCCACTTT. The chain employs TRBV4-1 and TRBJ1-6; D gene unclear. Trimming pared 0 bases from V and 9 bases from J, leaving 9 bases between. The CDR3 spans 14 residues. Per the germline V gene, CDR1 is MGHRA and CDR2 is YSYEKL.

The gene calls are TRBV11-3 and TRBJ2-1; 9 nucleotides agree with TRBD1. The CDR3 length is 16 residues. Germline values: CDR1 SGHNT, CDR2 YENEEA. The ends lost 5 bases at V and 10 bases at J; junction bases unmatched: 15. This chain's CDR3 is CASSPTGTGSINEQFF. The CDR3 DNA reads as TGTGCCAGCAGCCCAACCGGGACAGGGAGTATCAACGAGCAGTTCTTC. The full variable domain, in which reference TRBV11-3 and TRBJ2-1 provide the parts outside the CDR3, is EAGVVQSPRYKIIEKKQPVAFWCNPISGHNTLYWYLQNLGQGPELLIRYENEEAVDDSQLPKDRFSAERLKGVDSTLKIQPAELGDSAVYLCASSPTGTGSINEQFFGPGTRLTVL.

This chain uses TRBV7-2 with TRBJ1-6, with a tentative D call TRBD1 (5 bases). V lost 5 bases, J lost 5 bases, and 10 bases lay in between. The germline V gene encodes CDR1 SGHTA and CDR2 FQGNSA. The CDR3 length is 14 residues. The CDR3 sequence is CASSPRGNNSPLHF. The CDR3 coding sequence is TGTGCCAGCAGCCCGAGGGGAAATAATTCACCCCTCCACTTT.

V and J are TRBV19 and TRBJ2-5; 7 positions agree with TRBD2. Germline CDR1 reads LNHDA; CDR2 reads SQIVND (reference sequence). The CDR3 is 15 amino acids. Losses at the gene ends were 3 bases for V and 0 bases for J; bases not matched to a gene: 4. CDR3 protein: CASSIPGTNQETQYF. In nucleotides, the CDR3 is TGTGCCAGTAGTATCCCCGGGACTAACCAAGAGACCCAGTACTTC.

This clone is medium-sized. The chain carries TRBV2 and TRBJ2-1; possibly TRBD1 or TRBD2 for D (5 bases each). With 3 bases removed from V and 4 bases from J, the gap between germline ends came to 10 bases. Germline V CDR1 and CDR2: SNHLY, FYNNEI. This CDR3 has 14 residues. CDR3 coding DNA: TGTGCCAGCAGTGACAGGGCGGGTTACAATGAGCAGTTCTTC. It codes for CASSDRAGYNEQFF. Full variable domain (outside the CDR3, taken from reference TRBV2 and TRBJ2-1): EPEVTQTPSHQVTQMGQEVILRCVPISNHLYFYWYRQILGQKVEFLVSFYNNEISEKSEIFDDQFSVERPDGSNFTLKIRSTKLEDSAMYFCASSDRAGYNEQFFGPGTRLTVL.